The clone carrying this TCR beta chain was picked up many times. The record originates from a study of T cells in Graves' hyperthyroidism and ophthalmopathy. RNA transcripts yielded amplified TCR beta CDR3 regions. During a first-round RT-PCR of the TCR CDR3, the HTBI primer set was used. TCRdb itself ran the multiplex PCR reads through MiXCR, one entry per CDR3 protein. The table lists 93,000 or so distinct CDR3 sequences, approximately 50% of them singletons, with roughly 24% in the top ten. Germline lookup yields CDR1 SEHNR and CDR2 FQNEAQ (reference sequence). Trimming took 2 bases from V and 8 from J, leaving 12 bases between them. There are 13 residues in the CDR3.

This receptor was obtained from a man in his forties with Graves' hyperthyroidism. Input material: blood. The chain carries TRBV7-9 and TRBJ1-2; no definite D call. The CDR3 DNA sequence: TGTGCCAGCAGCTTAAGGGATTTAGGGGGCTACACCTTC. Translated, it gives CASSLRDLGGYTF. The full variable domain, with the rest looked up from reference TRBV7-9 and TRBJ1-2, is DTGVSQNPRHKITKRGQNVTFRCDPISEHNRLYWYRQTLGQGPEFLTYFQNEAQLEKSRLLSDRFSAERPKGSFSTLEIQRTEQGDSAMYLCASSLRDLGGYTFGSGTRLTVV.